The 26 T cell receptor beta chains given below trace back to one sample, sequenced in a study of T-cell reconstitution after alpha-beta-depleted transplantation in children. Researchers prepared the TCRbeta library using unique molecular identifiers, the study reports. One entry per CDR3 protein results from TCRdb running MiXCR on the PCR reads. The profile covers nearly 550,000 distinct CDR3 sequences, with roughly 18% appearing a single time and roughly 3.3% taken by the ten largest. The sequenced sample was PBMCs from the stem cell graft donor, obtained from the stem cell graft. The receptors shown here come from a human donor who donated a stem cell graft to a child with acute lymphoblastic leukemia.

The V and J genes are TRBV5-1 and TRBJ1-4, with TRBD1 matching over 10 bases. Losses at the gene ends were 3 bases for V and 2 bases for J; bases not matched to a gene: 7. The CDR3 totals 17 residues. CDR1 is SGHRS and CDR2 is YFSETQ in the germline V gene. CDR3 in amino acids: CASSSRTGGRTNEKLFF. CDR3 bases: TGCGCCAGCAGCTCTCGGACAGGGGGAAGGACTAATGAAAAACTGTTTTTT.

This clonotype was seen a handful of times. V and J are TRBV12-3 or TRBV12-4 and TRBJ1-1; unclear D gene. The CDR3 extends over 14 amino acids. Trimming stripped 5 bases from V and 1 base from J, with 11 bases between. As DNA, the CDR3 is TGTGCCAGCAGTCCTGATAAACAGAACACTGAAGCTTTCTTT. This translates into CASSPDKQNTEAFF.

At least ten counts were recorded for this clonotype. The chain recombines TRBV25-1 with TRBJ2-1, with 7 bases lining up with TRBD1. The CDR3 spans 15 residues. CDR1 and CDR2 from the germline V gene are MGHDK and SYGVNS. The V segment lost 7 bases and the J segment 8 bases; nucleotides outside the gene matches: 14. The DNA for the CDR3 is TGTGCCAGCACCCCGCGAGGGGGCCTAGGGGATGAGCAGTTCTTC. Amino acids: CASTPRGGLGDEQFF.

This clonotype was seen a few times. The chain recombines TRBV20-1 with TRBJ1-5; D is possibly TRBD1 (6 bases). Germline V gene sequence: CDR1 DFQATT, CDR2 SNEGSKA (reference sequence). Trimming pared 6 bases from V and 0 bases from J, leaving 18 bases between. The CDR3 is 16 residues long. The CDR3 region has the DNA TGCAGTGCACCATTGATCACAGGGTATAGCAATCAGCCCCAGCATTTT. This gives the protein CSAPLITGYSNQPQHF.

This clonotype turned up a few times. This chain joins TRBV10-3 and TRBJ2-7; possibly TRBD1 for D (7 bases). The V end was cut by 3 bases, the J end by 3 bases, with 12 bases between. The CDR3 loop spans 14 amino acids. Germline CDR1 is ENHRY and CDR2 is SYGVKD. The CDR3 DNA sequence: TGTGCCATCAGTGACAGGGGGGCACTCTACGAGCAGTACTTC. Translating it yields CAISDRGALYEQYF.

The gene calls are TRBV7-9 and TRBJ2-1; 14 bases map to TRBD2. The CDR3 runs 16 residues. Trimming removed 2 bases from V and 9 bases from J; junction bases left unmatched: 6. Germline V CDR1 and CDR2: SEHNR, FQNEAQ (reference sequence). For the CDR3, the DNA is TGTGCCAGCAGCTTAACCGGGACTAGCGGGAGCTTTGAGCAGTTCTTC. Translated, it gives CASSLTGTSGSFEQFF.

The V and J genes are TRBV5-1 and TRBJ2-1, with TRBD2 matching 10 bases. The length of the CDR3 is 16 residues. Germline V gene sequence: CDR1 SGHRS, CDR2 YFSETQ. The junction had 6 bases not matched to a gene; V was cut back by 2 bases and J by 4 bases. The CDR3 nucleotides read TGCGCCAGCAGCTTCCTCCTAGCGGGAGCATACAATGAGCAGTTCTTC. It translates to CASSFLLAGAYNEQFF.

The chain uses TRBV27 and TRBJ1-1; D uncertain. CDR3 length: 15 amino acids. Trimming cost V 5 bases and J 3 bases, with 16 bases left between them. Germline lookup yields CDR1 MNHEY and CDR2 SMNVEV (reference sequence). The CDR3 reads CASSLTGGTYTEAFF. The CDR3, as DNA: TGTGCCAGCAGTCTTACCGGTGGCACCTACACTGAAGCTTTCTTT.

The chain joins TRBV20-1 to TRBJ2-1; weak D call: TRBD2 (6 bases). This CDR3 is built from 16 residues. Germline lookup yields CDR1 DFQATT and CDR2 SNEGSKA (reference sequence). The CDR3 bases are TGCACCCAATCCGTAGGGGAGGCGGATTCCTACAATGAGCAGTTCTTC. Translating gives CTQSVGEADSYNEQFF.

The J gene is TRBJ1-2, the V gene TRBV7-2; D gene unclear. Germline V gene lookup returns CDR1 SGHTA and CDR2 FQGNSA. V was clipped by 3 bases and J by 8 bases, with 13 bases between them. The CDR3 runs to 13 residues. The CDR3 bases are TGTGCCAGCAGCTTGGCGCGATCAAGAGGCTACACCTTC. Its protein product is CASSLARSRGYTF.

This chain uses TRBV12-3 or TRBV12-4 with TRBJ1-3; D is uncertain. V lost 6 bases and J 7 bases, leaving 13 bases between the germline ends. This CDR3 is built from 13 residues. CDR3 amino acids: CASSPGARNTIYF. CDR3 nucleotides: TGTGCCAGCAGCCCCGGCGCCCGGAACACCATATATTTT.

This clonotype was observed a few times. The CDR3 DNA sequence: TGTGCCAGCAGTCCCACGGGGGCCAATCAGCCCCAGCATTTT. It is translated as CASSPTGANQPQHF. The chain employs TRBV12-3 or TRBV12-4 and TRBJ1-5, with D perhaps TRBD1 (6 bases). This CDR3 has 14 residues. Trimming removed 5 bases at V and 3 bases at J, with 11 bases between.

This clonotype has just a few counts. This rearrangement joins TRBV4-2 to TRBJ2-1; 7 positions agree with TRBD2. The CDR3 is 17 amino acids. Germline lookup yields CDR1 LGHNA and CDR2 YNFKEQ. V trimming: 1 base; J trimming: 3 bases; junction bases outside the gene matches: 9. CDR3 DNA sequence: TGTGCCAGCAGCCAAGCCGTCAGCGGGGCAAACTACAATGAGCAGTTCTTC. Translating it yields CASSQAVSGANYNEQFF.

In this sample, this clonotype turned up a few times. The chain couples TRBV5-1 to TRBJ2-6; D uncertain. V was pared by 1 base and J by 3 bases, with 8 bases between. CDR1 SGHRS and CDR2 YFSETQ come from the germline V gene. This CDR3 spans 15 amino acids. CDR3 bases: TGCGCCAGCAGCTTGCAGGTGGTTGGGGCCAACGTCCTGACTTTC. It yields the protein CASSLQVVGANVLTF.

This clonotype was counted only a few times. The CDR3 DNA is TGCGCCAGCAGCTTGGATTGGAACCAAGAGACCCAGTACTTC. The encoded protein is CASSLDWNQETQYF. V gene TRBV5-1 combines with J gene TRBJ2-5; D is uncertain. This CDR3 has 14 amino acids. Germline V lookup: CDR1 SGHRS, CDR2 YFSETQ. V dropped 0 bases and J dropped 0 bases, with 6 bases sitting between them.

This clonotype has a handful of counts. CDR3 region: CASSQGQVREQYF. The DNA of the CDR3 is TGCGCCAGCAGCCAGGGACAGGTTCGGGAGCAGTACTTC. V and J are TRBV4-1 and TRBJ2-7; TRBD1 aligns across 8 bases. The CDR3 totals 13 residues. Germline-derived CDR1 and CDR2 are MGHRA and YSYEKL. J gave up 7 bases and V 3 bases, and 5 bases lay outside the gene matches.

V gene TRBV12-5 combines with J gene TRBJ1-1; D is unresolved. The CDR3 is 14 amino acids. V gave up 0 bases and J gave up 6 bases, with 11 bases separating them. From germline, CDR1 is LGHNT and CDR2 FRNRAP. Here the CDR3 DNA reads TGTGCTAGTGGTTTGGTTCCCACAAAATCTGAAGCTTTCTTT. It encodes CASGLVPTKSEAFF. The complete variable domain, with remaining parts taken from reference TRBV12-5 and TRBJ1-1, reads DARVTQTPRHKVTEMGQEVTMRCQPILGHNTVFWYRQTMMQGLELLAYFRNRAPLDDSGMPKDRFSAEMPDATLATLKIQPSEPRDSAVYFCASGLVPTKSEAFFGQGTRLTVV.

The gene calls are TRBV30 and TRBJ2-1; D remains ambiguous. The CDR3 consists of 13 residues. The germline gives CDR1 GTSNPN, CDR2 SVGIG (reference sequence). Trimming pared 4 bases from V and 5 bases from J, leaving 12 bases between. CDR3 loop: CAWMPGPDNEQFF. The CDR3 DNA follows: TGTGCCTGGATGCCGGGTCCAGACAATGAGCAGTTCTTC.

The chain couples TRBV20-1 to TRBJ2-7; D gene unclear. The V gene lost 3 bases and the J gene lost 2 bases, with 11 bases spanning the gap. CDR1 and CDR2 (germline): DFQATT, SNEGSKA (reference sequence). The CDR3 consists of 13 residues. CDR3 coding DNA: TGCAGTGCTAGGGATCGGGCACCCTACGAGCAGTACTTC. It yields the protein CSARDRAPYEQYF.

This rearrangement joins TRBV28 to TRBJ2-7, with a weak D call TRBD1 (5 bases). This CDR3 has 15 amino acids. CDR1 is MDHEN and CDR2 is SYDVKM in the germline V gene. The CDR3 protein is CASRGRARSPYEQYF. Written as DNA, the CDR3 is TGTGCGAGTAGGGGAAGGGCCCGTTCACCCTACGAGCAGTACTTC.

This clonotype turned up a few times. The CDR3 region is CASSRGLAGENQETQYF. The DNA for the CDR3 is TGCGCCAGCAGCCGGGGACTAGCGGGAGAAAACCAAGAGACCCAGTACTTC. V gene TRBV4-1 combines with J gene TRBJ2-5, with TRBD2 matching over 14 bases. The CDR3 totals 17 residues. V lost 4 bases to trimming and J lost 0 bases; unmatched junction nucleotides: 4. Germline values: CDR1 MGHRA, CDR2 YSYEKL.

This clonotype was seen a handful of times. This rearrangement joins TRBV7-3 to TRBJ2-7, with 7 bases aligning to TRBD2. This CDR3 has 13 residues. V lost 1 base, J lost 7 bases, and 4 bases stayed unmatched. The germline V gene encodes CDR1 SGHTA and CDR2 FQGTGA. In DNA, the CDR3 is TGTGCCAGCAGCTTAAACGGGGGGAAAGAGCAGTACTTC. Its translation is CASSLNGGKEQYF. Supplemented by reference TRBV7-3 and TRBJ2-7, the full variable domain reads GAGVSQTPSNKVTEKGKYVELRCDPISGHTALYWYRQSLGQGPEFLIYFQGTGAADDSGLPNDRFFAVRPEGSVSTLKIQRTERGDSAVYLCASSLNGGKEQYFGPGTRLTVT.

For the CDR3, the DNA is TGTGCCAGTAGTATAGGGACCGGGTTCACTGAAGCTTTCTTT. This codes for CASSIGTGFTEAFF. This chain links TRBV19 with TRBJ1-1, with no clear D. V lost 1 base, J lost 4 bases, and 10 bases lay in between. In germline, CDR1 is LNHDA, CDR2 SQIVND (reference sequence). This CDR3 has 14 amino acids.

V usage is TRBV12-3 or TRBV12-4 and J usage is TRBJ1-4, with 8 bases identical to TRBD1. This CDR3 is built from 15 residues. The ends lost 7 bases at V and 6 bases at J; junction bases unmatched: 10. In DNA, the CDR3 is TGTGCCAGCACCCTAGGTCAGGGGGCTTATGAAAAACTGTTTTTT. This translates into CASTLGQGAYEKLFF.

The chain carries TRBV7-9 and TRBJ2-7, with 11 positions matching TRBD2. The CDR3 extends over 15 amino acids. V shed 1 base, J shed 4 bases, and the junction held 3 bases outside the gene matches. The germline V gene has CDR1 SEHNR and CDR2 FQNEAQ (reference sequence). This CDR3 is CASSLEPSGRYEQYF. The CDR3, as DNA: TGTGCCAGCAGCTTAGAGCCTAGCGGGAGGTACGAGCAGTACTTC.

This clonotype showed up just a few times. The V and J genes are TRBV4-1 and TRBJ1-4; TRBD1 aligns across 7 bases. CDR3 length: 16 amino acids. V trimming: 4 bases; J trimming: 6 bases; junction bases outside the gene matches: 11. Germline V gene lookup returns CDR1 MGHRA and CDR2 YSYEKL. CDR3 amino acids: CASSPQGGNQDEKLFF. The CDR3 DNA is TGCGCCAGCAGCCCCCAGGGGGGTAACCAGGATGAAAAACTGTTTTTT.